This T cell receptor (beta chain) was identified in a study of T-cell memory formation after mild COVID-19. About the research overall: TCR clusters were largely donor specific. General study results and limits: There were some responding clones in pre-infection memory, which suggested that cross-reactive memory had joined. Clones which contracted sat mainly in CM and EM if CD4+, and in EMRA if CD8+.

Via MiXCR, TCRdb re-called the 5' RACE reads, giving one row per CDR3 protein. The profile shows about 30,000 distinct CDR3 sequences, around 10% of them singletons. This CDR3 spans 15 amino acids. Per germline, CDR1 MNHEY and CDR2 SVGEGT. The V segment lost 6 bases and the J segment 5 bases; nucleotides outside the gene matches: 8. Many counts were recorded for this clonotype. Its antigen is unidentified. V usage is TRBV6-2 or TRBV6-3 and J usage is TRBJ2-3; 10 bases align to TRBD2. The sequenced sample was PBMCs or a T cell subset sorted from them (not recorded which). This TCR was recovered from an adult woman who had mild COVID-19 (a few samples of this study predate the infection). Cell type and time point are not known. The CDR3 nucleotides are TGTGCCAGCAGGAAACTAGCGGGATTGGTAGATACGCAGTATTTT. Its translation is CASRKLAGLVDTQYF.